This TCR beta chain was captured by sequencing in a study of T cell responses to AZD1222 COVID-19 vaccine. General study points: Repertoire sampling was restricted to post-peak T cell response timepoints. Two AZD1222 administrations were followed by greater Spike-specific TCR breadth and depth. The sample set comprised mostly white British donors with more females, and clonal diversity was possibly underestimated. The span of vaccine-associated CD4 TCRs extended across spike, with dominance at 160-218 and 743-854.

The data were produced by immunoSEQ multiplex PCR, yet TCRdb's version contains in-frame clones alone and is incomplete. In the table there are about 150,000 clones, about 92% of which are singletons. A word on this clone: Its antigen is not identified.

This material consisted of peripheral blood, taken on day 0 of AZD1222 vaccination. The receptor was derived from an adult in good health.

The CDR3: CAWTSGAPWGSPLHF. For the CDR3, the DNA is TGTGCCTGGACATCAGGCGCTCCGTGGGGATCACCCCTCCACTTT. V gene TRBV30 combines with J gene TRBJ1-6; unclear D gene. V shed 4 bases and J shed 10 bases, with 20 bases lying between them. The germline V gene has CDR1 GTSNPN and CDR2 SVGIG (reference sequence). The CDR3 has 15 residues.